The 12 T cell receptor beta chains below all came from one sample that was sequenced in a study of OX40 agonist ivuxolimab in advanced cancers. Here immunoSEQ multiplex PCR was the method, and the copy in TCRdb shows in-frame clones only, minus some. The data show about 40,000 clones, roughly 90% seen once. The material was CD4+ or CD8+ T cells sorted from blood, obtained in a trial of the OX40 agonist ivuxolimab. The source of these receptors is an adult with an advanced solid tumor such as melanoma, head and neck, liver or kidney cancer.

In regard to this clone: The same CDR3 is also encoded by other DNA sequences in this sample. This chain links TRBV9 with TRBJ2-3; D might be TRBD1 or TRBD2, each matching 6 bases. Germline V CDR1 and CDR2: SGDLS, YYNGEE. CDR3 length equals 14 residues. V was trimmed by 0 bases and J by 6 bases, leaving 11 bases between them. The CDR3 sequence is CASSVGGAGDTQYF. Here the CDR3 DNA reads TGTGCCAGCAGCGTAGGGGGGGCTGGGGATACGCAGTATTTT.

This chain uses TRBV18 with TRBJ2-5; the D gene could be TRBD1 or TRBD2 (6 bases each). Trimming took 0 bases from V and 9 from J, leaving 8 bases between them. The CDR3 runs to 12 residues. Germline loops: CDR1 KGHSH, CDR2 LQKENI. CDR3 in DNA: TGTGCCAGCTCACCACCAGGGGGGTCCCAGTACTTC. This translates into CASSPPGGSQYF.

Only one count was recorded for this clone. This chain links TRBV9 with TRBJ2-4; D is unclear. CDR3 length: 17 residues. Germline CDR1 SGDLS, CDR2 YYNGEE. V was pared by 0 bases and J by 1 base, with 14 bases between. The CDR3 loop reads CASSVGDPFGAKNIQYF. CDR3 DNA sequence: TGTGCCAGCAGCGTAGGGGATCCTTTCGGGGCCAAAAACATTCAGTACTTC. The whole variable domain, remainder taken from reference TRBV9 and TRBJ2-4, is DSGVTQTPKHLITATGQRVTLRCSPRSGDLSVYWYQQSLDQGLQFLIQYYNGEERAKGNILERFSAQQFPDLHSELNLSSLELGDSALYFCASSVGDPFGAKNIQYFGAGTRLSVL.

The count of this clone is one. The chain combines TRBV2 with TRBJ2-7; D is perhaps TRBD1 or TRBD2 (5 bases each). From germline, CDR1 is SNHLY and CDR2 FYNNEI. The CDR3 runs to 13 residues. Trimming took 7 bases from V and 2 from J, leaving 12 bases between them. The CDR3 spells CASKGGGTYEQYF. The CDR3 DNA is TGTGCCAGCAAAGGTGGGGGAACCTACGAGCAGTACTTC.

The chain is built from TRBV7-2 and TRBJ1-1; D is uncertain. The CDR3 spans 14 residues. V was clipped by 2 bases and J by 1 base, with 8 bases between them. Germline V gives CDR1 SGHTA, CDR2 FQGNSA. The CDR3: CASSLSMGNTEAFF. In nucleotides, the CDR3 is TGTGCCAGCAGCTTAAGCATGGGGAACACTGAAGCTTTCTTT.

The chain recombines TRBV12-5 with TRBJ1-1; D not resolved. The CDR3 runs to 15 residues. V lost 3 bases, J lost 6 bases, and 17 bases lay in between. CDR1 is LGHNT and CDR2 is FRNRAP in the germline V gene. Here the CDR3 DNA reads TGTGCTAGTGGTTTCCGGGCCCCCGGGAGGGCTGAAGCTTTCTTT. It yields the protein CASGFRAPGRAEAFF.

The chain joins TRBV5-1 to TRBJ1-4, with 7 nucleotides matching TRBD1. The germline gives CDR1 SGHRS, CDR2 YFSETQ. V trimming: 4 bases; J trimming: 8 bases; junction bases outside the gene matches: 14. The CDR3 spans 16 residues. CDR3 in DNA: TGCGCCAGCAGCGGCGGGACAGATAAAAGGTGGGAAAAACTGTTTTTT. Translating it yields CASSGGTDKRWEKLFF.

The chain has TRBV4-3 and TRBJ2-1; perhaps TRBD2 as D (5 bases). V was pared by 4 bases and J by 4 bases, with 14 bases between. Germline CDR1 reads LGHNA; CDR2 reads YSLEER. The CDR3 runs 15 residues. The CDR3 region is CASSPRDRSYNEQFF. CDR3 nucleotides: TGCGCCAGCAGCCCCCGGGATAGGTCTTACAATGAGCAGTTCTTC.

This chain links TRBV4-3 with TRBJ1-6; 9 positions agree with TRBD1. The CDR3 contains 21 residues. With V trimmed by 0 bases and J by 8 bases, 20 bases remained unmatched. Germline V gives CDR1 LGHNA, CDR2 YSLEER. The CDR3 reads CASSQETGGGTGRVLHSPLHF. For the CDR3, the DNA is TGCGCCAGCAGCCAAGAGACTGGGGGGGGGACAGGGCGCGTCCTCCATTCACCCCTCCACTTT.

The V gene is TRBV1, the J gene TRBJ2-7; whether TRBD1, the table's D call, matches the DNA was not checked. TRBV1 is a pseudogene. The CDR3 contains 15 residues. The CDR3 loop reads CTSSQQQGIPYEQYF. The CDR3 DNA sequence: TGCACCAGCAGCCAACAACAGGGGATCCCCTACGAGCAGTACTTC.

J is TRBJ1-5 and V is TRBV4-1; possibly TRBD1 for D (6 bases). V was pared by 0 bases and J by 3 bases, with 9 bases between. This CDR3 region has 15 residues. The V gene's germline CDR1 is MGHRA and CDR2 YSYEKL. Here the CDR3 DNA reads TGCGCCAGCAGCCAAGAAGGGGGAAACAATCAGCCCCAGCATTTT. Translation gives CASSQEGGNNQPQHF.

The chain combines TRBV6-6 with TRBJ1-3; D is unclear. V was shortened by 0 bases and J by 0 bases, with 9 bases between the two germline ends. The CDR3 runs 16 residues. CDR1 is MNHNY, CDR2 SVGAGI, per germline (reference sequence). The CDR3 here is CASSYSGSSSGNTIYF. The CDR3 coding sequence is TGTGCCAGCAGTTACTCGGGGTCGAGCTCTGGAAACACCATATATTTT.